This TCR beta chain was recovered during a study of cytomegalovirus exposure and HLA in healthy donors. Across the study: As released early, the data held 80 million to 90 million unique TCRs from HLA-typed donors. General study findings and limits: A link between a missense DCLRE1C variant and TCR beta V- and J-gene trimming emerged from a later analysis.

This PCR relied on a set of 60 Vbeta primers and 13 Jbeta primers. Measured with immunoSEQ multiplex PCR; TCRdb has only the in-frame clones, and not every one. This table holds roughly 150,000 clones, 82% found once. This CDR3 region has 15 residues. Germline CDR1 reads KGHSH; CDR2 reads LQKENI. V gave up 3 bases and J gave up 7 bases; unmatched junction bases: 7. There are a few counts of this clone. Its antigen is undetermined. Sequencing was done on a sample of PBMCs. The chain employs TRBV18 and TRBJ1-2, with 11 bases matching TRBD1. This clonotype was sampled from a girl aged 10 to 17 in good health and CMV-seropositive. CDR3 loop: CASSPGPGQGGGYTF. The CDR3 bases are TGTGCCAGCTCACCTGGACCGGGACAGGGGGGTGGCTACACCTTC.